This T cell receptor (beta chain) comes out of a study of monozygotic twins with inflammatory bowel disease (dated by TCRdb to about 2019). In terms of the full investigation: The full study comprised about 28 monozygotic twin pairs: nine German pairs (four IBD-concordant, five IBD-discordant) and 19 IBD-discordant Danish pairs. Disease-associated traits were sought mainly through comparisons between IBD patients and their genetically identical healthy co-twins within discordant pairs. Each individual had, on average, about 151 000 unique TCRalpha sequences and 181 000 unique TCRbeta sequences available for analysis.

From each donor, a roughly 2.5 ml peripheral blood sample was collected into PAXgene tubes and stored at -80 degrees C. Without T cell sorting, total RNA was isolated from whole blood using the PAXgene blood miRNA kit on an automated QIAcube. Deep TCRalpha and TCRbeta repertoire profiling with unique molecular barcoding was performed on peripheral blood of monozygotic twin pairs concordant or discordant for inflammatory bowel disease. Smoking habits were recorded for all twin pairs, with individuals classified as current, former or never smokers. Results and caveats for the whole study, not just this receptor: TCRbeta repertoire diversity, by inverse Simpson index, was decreased in IBD patients compared with their healthy co-twins. Fewer clonotypes were shared with other individuals by IBD patients than by healthy twins, most markedly in patients showing signs of disease activity. Different T cell subtypes could not be distinguished in the analysis. Background noise and inter-individual variability may have been introduced into the repertoires by the differing immunosuppressive treatments among patients. Concordant and discordant twins showed no difference in repertoire similarity, possibly because of limited statistical power. The results gave no support for a single strong signal or clonotype linked to IBD.

To prepare the library, 5' RACE was applied. For each TCR library, 3,000 to 4,000 ng of total RNA was used. cDNA was synthesized with SMARTScribe reverse transcriptase in eight separate reactions per sample. During cDNA synthesis, template switching introduced unique molecular identifiers that contained a 6-nucleotide sample barcode. TCRalpha and TCRbeta cDNA was amplified in two nested PCRs of about 17 and 10 cycles, and bead purification was carried out after each PCR. Before amplification, cDNA was treated with uracil DNA-glycosylase and purified using the QIAquick PCR purification kit. The second PCR added Illumina TruSeq-compatible adapters along with sample-specific barcodes. TapeStation and Qubit were used to check library quality and concentration, and 5 to 5.5 ng of each library was pooled. The pooled libraries were sequenced with 2 x 100 bp reads and custom sequencing primers on an Illumina HiSeq2500 single-index Rapid Run. Regarding the original processing steps: MiGEC version 1.2.6 was used for UMI-based consensus assembly to correct PCR and sequencing errors. MiXCR version 2.1.1 was used to carry out V(D)J alignment, clonotype assembly and CDR3 extraction. To normalise gene usage, clonotype sharing and MAIT/NKT TCR abundance, the analysis used the top 1000, 10 000 and 20 000 clonotypes per sample. After downsampling to 27 000 UMIs, diversity was calculated as the inverse Simpson index using the vegan R package. Paired Mann-Whitney U tests on discordant twin pairs were used, with Benjamini-Hochberg multiple-testing correction. With the reads reprocessed by TCRdb, a single entry stands for each CDR3 protein sequence and no DNA is reported. These V and J calls rely on TCRdb rather than the paper's analysis. This sample's listing comprises about 330,000 distinct CDR3 sequences. The ten top clones hold around 2% of the sample.

Turning to this clonotype: The antigen it binds to is not known.

CDR1 is given as SGHTA and CDR2 as FQGNSA, both from the germline V gene. CDR3 length: 17 amino acids, cysteine to phenylalanine. The DNA is unrecorded. The chain links TRBV7-2 with TRBJ2-1; TCRdb's D call, TRBD2, is unchecked because there is no DNA. The sequencing input was blood. This receptor was taken from a human donor with ulcerative colitis or Crohn's disease, or a healthy co-twin of an affected twin (not recorded which). Here the CDR3 is given as CASSLAHSGGADNEQFF.